This passage covers 21 T cell receptor beta chains from one sample sequenced in a study of cytomegalovirus exposure and HLA in healthy donors. Vbeta (60) and Jbeta (13) primers were used in the PCR. Here immunoSEQ multiplex PCR was the method, and the copy in TCRdb shows in-frame clones only, minus some. Of some 110,000 clones listed, around 80% are singletons. Sequencing input: PBMCs. Every receptor here comes from a man aged 45 to 65 in good health and CMV-seronegative.

The V and J genes are TRBV2 and TRBJ2-5; a weak D match, TRBD1 (6 bases). Germline V gives CDR1 SNHLY, CDR2 FYNNEI. This CDR3 region has 14 residues. V was pared by 11 bases and J by 0 bases, with 16 bases between. CDR3 in DNA: TGTGCCGCACAGGGCTCGGTAAACCAAGAGACCCAGTACTTC. Encoded protein: CAAQGSVNQETQYF.

The CDR3 loop reads CASSEGGGAGGYTF. The DNA for the CDR3 is TGTGCCAGCAGTGAAGGGGGAGGGGCTGGGGGCTACACCTTC. V usage is TRBV6-1 and J usage is TRBJ1-2; the D gene is possibly TRBD1 (5 bases). Germline V gives CDR1 MNHNS, CDR2 SASEGT. V was pared by 1 base and J by 8 bases, with 14 bases between. The CDR3 covers 14 residues.

V gene TRBV5-1 combines with J gene TRBJ1-4; the D gene is possibly TRBD1 (5 bases). Trimming removed 4 bases at V and 3 bases at J, with 16 bases between. The CDR3 is 16 amino acids. Germline V lookup: CDR1 SGHRS, CDR2 YFSETQ. The CDR3 here is CASSMGRGAANEKLFF. CDR3 bases: TGCGCCAGCAGCATGGGGCGGGGCGCAGCTAATGAAAAACTGTTTTTT.

V is TRBV5-4 and J is TRBJ2-5; 9 bases are a match to TRBD1. Per germline, CDR1 SGHNT and CDR2 YYREEE (reference sequence). CDR3 length: 18 amino acids. Unmatched junction bases numbered 14, after V lost 0 bases and J lost 5 bases. For the CDR3, the DNA is TGTGCCAGCAGCTTGGCCCCTTCCGGACAGGGGATATCGGAGACCCAGTACTTC. Residues: CASSLAPSGQGISETQYF. The full variable domain, with the rest looked up from reference TRBV5-4 and TRBJ2-5, is ETGVTQSPTHLIKTRGQQVTLRCSSQSGHNTVSWYQQALGQGPQFIFQYYREEENGRGNFPPRFSGLQFPNYSSELNVNALELDDSALYLCASSLAPSGQGISETQYFGPGTRLLVL.

This clone was detected once. The J gene is TRBJ1-2, the V gene TRBV19, with 9 bases lining up with TRBD1. This CDR3 region has 16 residues. V trimming: 5 bases; J trimming: 4 bases; junction bases outside the gene matches: 11. Germline V lookup: CDR1 LNHDA, CDR2 SQIVND (reference sequence). CDR3 sequence (DNA): TGTGCCAGTAGTCCTCGACAGGGGGATAACGTCTATGGCTACACCTTC. Translation gives CASSPRQGDNVYGYTF.

Only one count was recorded for this clone. This chain joins TRBV5-1 and TRBJ2-2; 9 bases agree with TRBD2. The CDR3 is 15 amino acids. The germline V gene has CDR1 SGHRS and CDR2 YFSETQ. With 2 bases clipped from V and 1 base from J, the junction kept 0 bases outside the gene matches. This CDR3 is CASSFSGRNTGELFF. The CDR3 bases are TGCGCCAGCAGCTTTAGCGGGAGGAACACCGGGGAGCTGTTTTTT.

V is TRBV5-1 and J is TRBJ2-1; 8 nucleotides line up with TRBD2. After removal of 0 bases from V and 5 bases from J, the junction contained 4 bases not matched to a gene. CDR1 is SGHRS, CDR2 YFSETQ, per germline. The CDR3 is 15 residues long. CDR3 in DNA: TGCGCCAGCAGCTTGGGAGCGGGGGAGGACAATGAGCAGTTCTTC. This encodes CASSLGAGEDNEQFF.

The chain couples TRBV6-5 to TRBJ1-2, with TRBD1 matching over 7 bases. Unmatched junction bases numbered 4, after V lost 7 bases and J lost 2 bases. This CDR3 spans 13 amino acids. Germline loops: CDR1 MNHEY, CDR2 SVGAGI. CDR3 sequence: CASTPGQNYGYTF. Here the CDR3 DNA reads TGTGCCAGCACCCCGGGACAGAACTATGGCTACACCTTC.

The chain has TRBV7-2 and TRBJ2-3; 14 nucleotides align to TRBD2. CDR1 is SGHTA, CDR2 FQGNSA, per germline. Losses at the gene ends were 5 bases for V and 4 bases for J; bases not matched to a gene: 11. This CDR3 has 18 residues. The CDR3 loop reads CASSLVERTSGGSDTQYF. CDR3 sequence (DNA): TGTGCCAGCAGCCTAGTAGAGAGGACTAGCGGGGGGTCAGATACGCAGTATTTT. Full variable domain (rest looked up from reference TRBV7-2 and TRBJ2-3): GAGVSQSPSNKVTEKGKDVELRCDPISGHTALYWYRQSLGQGLEFLIYFQGNSAPDKSGLPSDRFSAERTGGSVSTLTIQRTQQEDSAVYLCASSLVERTSGGSDTQYFGPGTRLTVL.

The CDR3 DNA sequence: TGCGCCAGCAGCCACCAGGGGGCAGCTAACTATGGCTACACCTTC. Translated: CASSHQGAANYGYTF. The chain combines TRBV4-3 with TRBJ1-2; TRBD1 matches 8 bases. The ends lost 3 bases at V and 0 bases at J; junction bases unmatched: 3. Per germline, CDR1 LGHNA and CDR2 YSLEER. The CDR3 spans 15 residues.

The chain joins TRBV5-6 to TRBJ2-7; D unclear. The V and J ends lost 0 bases and 5 bases respectively, with 12 bases between them. Germline-derived CDR1 and CDR2 are SGHDT and YYEEEE. CDR3 length: 14 residues. As DNA, the CDR3 is TGTGCCAGCAGCTTGGACCGCGCAACGGACGAGCAGTACTTC. This translates into CASSLDRATDEQYF.

This clone was seen more than once but under ten times. This sequence joins TRBV14 and TRBJ1-4; D gene ambiguous. Trimming removed 0 bases at V and 6 bases at J, with 8 bases between. This CDR3 comprises 14 residues. Per germline, CDR1 SGHDN and CDR2 FVKESK. CDR3 in DNA: TGTGCCAGCAGCCAAGACAGTACGTATGAAAAACTGTTTTTT. This codes for CASSQDSTYEKLFF.

Here the CDR3 DNA reads TGTGCCAGCAGCTCCTCGAACACCGGGGAGCTGTTTTTT. This sequence encodes CASSSSNTGELFF. V gene TRBV5-6 combines with J gene TRBJ2-2; D is uncertain. The CDR3 loop spans 13 amino acids. With 3 bases removed from V and 0 bases from J, the gap between germline ends came to 3 bases. Germline loops: CDR1 SGHDT, CDR2 YYEEEE.

The chain combines TRBV28 with TRBJ2-7, with D unresolved. The germline V gene encodes CDR1 MDHEN and CDR2 SYDVKM. This CDR3 has 13 residues. V was shortened by 11 bases and J by 12 bases, with 26 bases between the two germline ends. DNA for the CDR3: TGTGCCCGGGTTAAAGGCACGAGGATTAGAGGGTACGTC. This translates into CARVKGTRIRGYV.

The rearrangement uses TRBV25-1 and TRBJ1-2, with 8 bases that match TRBD1. J was trimmed by 8 bases and V by 4 bases; bases with no gene match: 6. Germline loops: CDR1 MGHDK, CDR2 SYGVNS. The CDR3 contains 13 residues. For the CDR3, the DNA is TGTGCCAGCAGTGCAGGGGGCGCGGGAGGCTACACCTTC. It encodes CASSAGGAGGYTF.

Details on this clone: The junction and the germline gene differ at one end; a read error may be behind it. The chain recombines TRBV7-9 with TRBJ2-2; TRBD2 aligns across 9 bases. The CDR3 has 16 amino acids. Germline assignment: CDR1 SEHNR and CDR2 FQNEAQ (reference sequence). The CDR3 loop reads CSSSPILAGSSGELFF. CDR3 coding DNA: TGTTCCAGCAGCCCCATTCTAGCGGGGTCCTCCGGGGAGCTGTTTTTT.

The chain is built from TRBV7-9 and TRBJ2-1; 10 bases line up with TRBD1. Germline values: CDR1 SEHNR, CDR2 FQNEAQ (reference sequence). J gave up 7 bases and V 5 bases, and 11 bases lay outside the gene matches. The CDR3 runs to 16 residues. CDR3: CASSQYGQGEGNEQFF. CDR3 bases: TGTGCCAGCAGCCAATACGGACAGGGGGAGGGGAATGAGCAGTTCTTC.

The V and J genes are TRBV10-2 and TRBJ2-3, with a possible D match to TRBD2 (6 bases). V lost 6 bases to trimming and J lost 8 bases, with 9 bases between them. Germline assignment: CDR1 WSHSY and CDR2 SAAADI. The CDR3 consists of 11 residues. This CDR3 reads CASSPEGTQYF. The CDR3, as DNA: TGCGCCAGCAGCCCGGAGGGTACGCAGTATTTT.

This chain links TRBV7-8 with TRBJ2-1, with 8 bases identical to TRBD2. This CDR3 comprises 15 residues. V was pared by 4 bases and J by 5 bases, with 7 bases of the junction left unmatched. Germline V gene lookup returns CDR1 SGHVS and CDR2 FQNEAQ. As DNA, the CDR3 is TGTGCCAGCAGCTGGCGGGGGGCCTTAGACAATGAGCAGTTCTTC. Amino acids: CASSWRGALDNEQFF.

The CDR3 bases are TGTGCCAGCAGCTTGAGACAAACCGAGCAGTACTTC. This translates into CASSLRQTEQYF. V usage is TRBV7-2 and J usage is TRBJ2-7; D not resolved. Germline CDR1 is SGHTA and CDR2 is FQGNSA. Trimming removed 3 bases at V and 6 bases at J, with 9 bases between. CDR3 length: 12 residues.

V usage is TRBV6-5 and J usage is TRBJ1-4; weak D call: TRBD1 (6 bases). The CDR3 spans 15 residues. V lost 5 bases and J lost 5, with 15 bases in between. Germline CDR1 and CDR2: MNHEY and SVGAGI. The CDR3 DNA follows: TGTGCCAGCAGTGTCTTCACCGGGACAAATGAAAAACTGTTTTTT. As protein: CASSVFTGTNEKLFF.